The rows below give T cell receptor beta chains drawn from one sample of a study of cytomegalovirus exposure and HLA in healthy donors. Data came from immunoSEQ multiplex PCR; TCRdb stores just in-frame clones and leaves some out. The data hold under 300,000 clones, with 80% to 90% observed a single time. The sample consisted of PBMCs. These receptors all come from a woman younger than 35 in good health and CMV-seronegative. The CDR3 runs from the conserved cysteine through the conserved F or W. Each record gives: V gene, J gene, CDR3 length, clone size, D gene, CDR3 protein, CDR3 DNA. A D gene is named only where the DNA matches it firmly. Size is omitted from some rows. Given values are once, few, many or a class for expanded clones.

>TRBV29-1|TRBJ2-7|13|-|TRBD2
CSVLRAGGFEQYF
TGCAGCGTTTTGCGAGCGGGAGGATTCGAGCAGTACTTC
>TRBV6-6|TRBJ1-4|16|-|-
CASSYLLPRVEEKLFF
TGTGCCAGCAGCTACCTCCTGCCCAGGGTGGAAGAAAAACTGTTTTTT
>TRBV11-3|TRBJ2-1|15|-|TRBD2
CASSVAGDPYNEQFF
TGTGCCAGCAGCGTAGCGGGAGATCCCTACAATGAGCAGTTCTTC
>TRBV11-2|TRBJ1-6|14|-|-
CASSERDKNSPLHF
TGTGCCAGCAGCGAGAGGGATAAGAATTCACCCCTCCACTTT
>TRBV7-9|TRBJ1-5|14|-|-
CASSLGTGNQPQHF
TGTGCCAGCAGCTTAGGAACGGGCAATCAGCCCCAGCATTTT
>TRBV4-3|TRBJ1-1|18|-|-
CASSQDLRTEAWANEAFF
TGCGCCAGCAGCCAAGATCTCCGGACAGAGGCGTGGGCCAATGAAGCTTTCTTT
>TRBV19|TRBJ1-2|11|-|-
CACGRDYGYTF
TGTGCCTGCGGCAGGGACTATGGCTACACCTTC
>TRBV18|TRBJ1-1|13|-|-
CASSTTGNTEAFF
TGTGCCAGCTCAACTACAGGGAACACTGAAGCTTTCTTT
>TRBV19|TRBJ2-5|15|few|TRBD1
CASSIDRGPQETQYF
TGTGCCAGTAGTATCGACAGGGGCCCCCAAGAGACCCAGTACTTC
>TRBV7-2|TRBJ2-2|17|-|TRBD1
CASSSGGGRARTGELFF
TGTGCCAGCAGTTCAGGGGGCGGCAGGGCACGGACCGGGGAGCTGTTTTTT
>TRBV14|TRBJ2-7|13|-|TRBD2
CASGGLVFYEQYF
TGTGCCAGCGGGGGACTAGTTTTCTACGAGCAGTACTTC
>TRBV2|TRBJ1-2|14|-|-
CASSEYQGKYGYTF
TGTGCCAGCAGTGAGTACCAGGGGAAATATGGCTACACCTTC
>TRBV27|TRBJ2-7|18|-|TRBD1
CASSSTGQASTLRYEQYF
TGTGCCAGCAGTTCAACGGGACAGGCATCCACTTTACGCTACGAGCAGTACTTC
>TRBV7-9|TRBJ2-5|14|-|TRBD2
CASTSGRDQETQYF
TGTGCCAGCACCTCAGGGAGGGACCAAGAGACCCAGTACTTC
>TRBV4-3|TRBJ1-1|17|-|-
CASSQGVLREAGTEAFF
TGCGCCAGCAGCCAAGGCGTCCTCCGGGAAGCGGGCACTGAAGCTTTCTTT
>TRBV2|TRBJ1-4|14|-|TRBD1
CASRVQGEGEKLFF
TGTGCCAGCAGGGTACAGGGGGAGGGTGAAAAACTGTTTTTT
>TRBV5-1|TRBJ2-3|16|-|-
CASKIWSNPSTDTQYF
TGCGCCAGCAAAATCTGGAGCAACCCTAGCACAGATACGCAGTATTTT
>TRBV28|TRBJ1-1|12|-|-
CASIRGSTEAFF
TGTGCCAGTATTCGAGGGAGCACTGAAGCTTTCTTT
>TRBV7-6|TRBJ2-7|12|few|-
CASSPSRGEQYF
TGTGCCAGCAGCCCGAGTCGGGGCGAGCAGTACTTC
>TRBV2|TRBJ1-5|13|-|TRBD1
CASSGAGGQPQHF
TGTGCCAGCAGTGGGGCAGGGGGTCAGCCCCAGCATTTT
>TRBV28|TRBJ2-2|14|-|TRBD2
CASLRLASTGELFF
TGTGCCAGCCTAAGACTAGCGAGCACCGGGGAGCTGTTTTTT
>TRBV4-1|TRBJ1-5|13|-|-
CASSRAGLQPQHF
TGCGCCAGCAGCCGGGCAGGGCTCCAGCCCCAGCATTTT
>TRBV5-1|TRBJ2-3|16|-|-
CASSLDFGLLWDTQYF
TGCGCCAGCAGCTTGGATTTTGGACTCCTTTGGGATACGCAGTATTTT
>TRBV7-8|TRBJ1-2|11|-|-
CASSPGHGYTF
TGTGCCAGCAGTCCAGGGCATGGCTACACCTTC
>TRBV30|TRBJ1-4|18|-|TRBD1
CAWSRRQGWAQVNEKLFF
TGTGCCTGGAGTAGGCGACAGGGGTGGGCTCAAGTTAATGAAAAACTGTTTTTT
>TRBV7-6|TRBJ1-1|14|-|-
CASSRGQSNTEAFF
TGTGCCAGCAGTCGAGGACAATCGAACACTGAAGCTTTCTTT
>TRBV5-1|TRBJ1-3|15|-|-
CASSLAAGYGNTIYF
TGCGCCAGCAGCTTGGCCGCGGGATATGGAAACACCATATATTTT
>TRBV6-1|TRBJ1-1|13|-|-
CASSEGQGSEAFF
TGTGCCAGCAGTGAAGGGCAGGGGAGTGAAGCTTTCTTT
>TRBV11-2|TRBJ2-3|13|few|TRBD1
CASSRQGSDTQYF
TGTGCCAGCAGCCGACAGGGGTCAGATACGCAGTATTTT
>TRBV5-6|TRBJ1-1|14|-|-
CASSLSSGNTEAFF
TGTGCCAGCAGCTTGTCGTCAGGGAACACTGAAGCTTTCTTT
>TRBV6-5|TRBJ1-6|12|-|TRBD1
CASSYSGQGLHF
TGTGCCAGCAGTTACTCCGGACAGGGGCTCCACTTT
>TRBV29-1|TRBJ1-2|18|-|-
CSVPLSGTLESPTYGYTF
TGCAGCGTTCCTTTGTCCGGGACATTGGAATCCCCCACCTATGGCTACACCTTC
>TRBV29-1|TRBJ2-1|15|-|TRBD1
CSVEKTGVYYNEQFF
TGCAGCGTTGAAAAGACAGGGGTCTACTACAATGAGCAGTTCTTC
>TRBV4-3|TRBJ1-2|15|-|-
CASSLYRGTRGGYTF
TGCGCCAGCAGCCTTTACCGCGGAACAAGGGGCGGCTACACCTTC
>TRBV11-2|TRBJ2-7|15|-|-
CASSPSGVGSYEQYF
TGTGCCAGCAGCCCGTCAGGGGTGGGGTCCTACGAGCAGTACTTC
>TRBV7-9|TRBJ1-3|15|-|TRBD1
CASSPETGTGNTIYF
TGTGCCAGCAGCCCCGAGACAGGGACTGGAAACACCATATATTTT
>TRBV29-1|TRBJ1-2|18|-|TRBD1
CSVEDKGDRRRVNYGYTF
TGCAGCGTTGAAGATAAGGGGGACAGGAGACGGGTTAACTATGGCTACACCTTC
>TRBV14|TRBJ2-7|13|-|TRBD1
CASSRDRGYEQYF
TGTGCCAGCAGCCGTGACAGGGGCTACGAGCAGTACTTC
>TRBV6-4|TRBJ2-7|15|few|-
CASSDRTSTGYEQYF
TGTGCCAGCAGTGACAGGACCTCCACGGGATACGAGCAGTACTTC
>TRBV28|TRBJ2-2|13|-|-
CASRQTNTGELFF
TGTGCCAGCCGACAAACGAACACCGGGGAGCTGTTTTTT
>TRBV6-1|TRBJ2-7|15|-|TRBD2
CASRGGLADSYEQYF
TGTGCCAGCAGGGGAGGACTAGCGGACTCCTACGAGCAGTACTTC
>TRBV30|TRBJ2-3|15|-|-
CAWSRAATGTDTQYF
TGTGCCTGGAGTCGAGCGGCTACAGGCACAGATACGCAGTATTTT
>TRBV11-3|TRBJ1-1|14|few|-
CASNPYTGTTEAFF
TGTGCCAGCAATCCTTACACAGGGACCACTGAAGCTTTCTTT
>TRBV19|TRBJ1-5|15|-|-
CASSIAWGPDQPQHF
TGTGCCAGTAGTATCGCCTGGGGGCCGGACCAGCCCCAGCATTTT
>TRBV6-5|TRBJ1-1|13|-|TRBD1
CASSFDRGTEAFF
TGTGCCAGCAGTTTCGACAGGGGAACTGAAGCTTTCTTT
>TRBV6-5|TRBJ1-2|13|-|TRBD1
CASSLDRDYGYTF
TGTGCCAGCAGTTTGGACAGGGACTATGGCTACACCTTC
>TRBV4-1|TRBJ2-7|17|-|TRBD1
CASSQLGSGTGPWEQYF
TGCGCCAGCAGCCAATTGGGATCCGGGACAGGGCCGTGGGAGCAGTACTTC
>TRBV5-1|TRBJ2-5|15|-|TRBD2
CASSSTSGGAETQYF
TGCGCCAGCAGCTCGACTAGCGGGGGGGCGGAGACCCAGTACTTC
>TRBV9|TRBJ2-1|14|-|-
CASSVELAYNEQFF
TGTGCCAGCAGCGTAGAACTAGCCTACAATGAGCAGTTCTTC
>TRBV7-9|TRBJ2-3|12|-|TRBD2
CASSSTSEVLYF
TGTGCCAGCAGCTCCACTAGCGAGGTACTGTATTTT